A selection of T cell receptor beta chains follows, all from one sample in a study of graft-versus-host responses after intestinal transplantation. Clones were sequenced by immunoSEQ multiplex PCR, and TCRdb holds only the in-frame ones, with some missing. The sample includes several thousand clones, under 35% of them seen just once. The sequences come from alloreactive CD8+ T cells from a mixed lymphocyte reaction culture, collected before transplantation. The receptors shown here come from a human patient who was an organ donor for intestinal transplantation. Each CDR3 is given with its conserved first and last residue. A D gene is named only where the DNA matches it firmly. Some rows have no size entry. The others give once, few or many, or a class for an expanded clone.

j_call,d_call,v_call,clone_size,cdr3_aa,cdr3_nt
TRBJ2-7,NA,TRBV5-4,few,CASSPQGIYEQYF,TGTGCCAGCAGCCCACAGGGTATCTACGAGCAGTACTTC
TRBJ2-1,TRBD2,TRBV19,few,CASSMIAGGPNEQFF,TGTGCCAGTAGTATGATAGCGGGGGGGCCGAATGAGCAGTTCTTC
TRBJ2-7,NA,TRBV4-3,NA,CASSQVGVTDDEQYF,TGCGCCAGCAGCCAAGTAGGAGTTACGGACGACGAGCAGTACTTC
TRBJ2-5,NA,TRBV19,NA,CASSIRRQETQYF,TGTGCCAGTAGTATTAGGCGACAGGAAACCCAGTACTTC
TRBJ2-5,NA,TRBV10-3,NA,CAISEGGAGVEETQYF,TGTGCCATCAGTGAAGGGGGTGCGGGAGTAGAAGAGACCCAGTACTTC
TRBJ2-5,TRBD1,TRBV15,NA,CATSRDLGQGETQYF,TGTGCCACCAGCAGAGATCTCGGACAGGGGGAGACCCAGTACTTC
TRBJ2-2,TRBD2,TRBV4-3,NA,CASSQVQGGSTGELFF,TGCGCCAGCAGCCAAGTCCAGGGCGGGAGCACCGGGGAGCTGTTTTTT
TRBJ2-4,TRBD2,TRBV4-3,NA,CASSQLAGGQTAKNIQYF,TGCGCCAGCAGCCAATTGGCGGGGGGGCAGACAGCCAAAAACATTCAGTACTTC
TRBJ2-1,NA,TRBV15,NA,CATSRGSYSYNEQFF,TGTGCCACCAGCAGAGGCAGTTACTCCTACAATGAGCAGTTCTTC
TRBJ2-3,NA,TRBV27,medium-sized,CASSLGGTQYF,TGTGCCAGCAGTTTAGGGGGTACGCAGTATTTT
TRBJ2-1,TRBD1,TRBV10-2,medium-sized,CASRGDSLEQFF,TGCGCCAGCAGAGGGGACAGTCTTGAGCAGTTCTTC
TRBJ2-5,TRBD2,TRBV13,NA,CASSLRSSGSHQETQYF,TGTGCCAGCAGCTTAAGGTCCAGCGGGAGCCACCAAGAGACCCAGTACTTC
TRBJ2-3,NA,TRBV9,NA,CASSVEQGTDTQYF,TGTGCCAGCAGCGTAGAACAGGGCACAGATACGCAGTATTTT
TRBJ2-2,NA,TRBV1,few,CTSSQGLASTGELFF,TGCACCAGCAGCCAAGGGCTAGCCTCCACCGGGGAGCTGTTTTTT
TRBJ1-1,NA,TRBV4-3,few,CASSQEIGQGWSEAFF,TGCGCCAGCAGCCAAGAAATTGGGCAGGGTTGGAGTGAAGCTTTCTTT
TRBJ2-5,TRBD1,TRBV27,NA,CASSFQQGEGETQYF,TGTGCCAGCAGTTTCCAACAGGGGGAAGGGGAGACCCAGTACTTC
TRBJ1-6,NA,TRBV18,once,CASSILAGGIPHSPLHF,TGTGCCAGCTCAATCCTGGCTGGGGGGATACCACATTCACCCCTCCACTTT
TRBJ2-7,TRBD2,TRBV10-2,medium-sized,CASSPLSGMGEQYF,TGCGCCAGCAGTCCTCTTAGCGGGATGGGTGAGCAGTACTTC
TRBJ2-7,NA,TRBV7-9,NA,CASSLVSYEQYF,TGTGCCAGCAGCTTAGTCTCCTACGAGCAGTACTTC
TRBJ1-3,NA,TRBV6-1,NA,CASSEQGSGNTIYF,TGTGCCAGCAGTGAACAGGGTTCTGGAAACACCATATATTTT
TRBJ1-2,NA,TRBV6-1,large,CASSEPQDSFYGYTF,TGTGCCAGCAGTGAACCCCAGGACAGCTTCTATGGCTACACCTTC
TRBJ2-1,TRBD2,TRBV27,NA,CASMGGGGVNEQFF,TGTGCCAGCATGGGGGGTGGGGGGGTGAATGAGCAGTTCTTC
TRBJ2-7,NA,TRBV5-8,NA,CASSLRARSYEQYF,TGTGCCAGCAGCTTGAGGGCACGATCCTACGAGCAGTACTTC